The TCR beta chain described here comes from a study of blood T cell repertoires in COVID-19. Trimming stripped 2 bases from V and 0 bases from J, with 17 bases between. The CDR3 spans 18 residues. CDR1 and CDR2 from the germline V gene are MNHEY and SVGEGT. Participants, 18 to 89 years old, spanned under 25 US areas. Sequencing was performed with immunoSEQ multiplex PCR; in TCRdb, only in-frame clones are kept and a portion is missing. The data show around 300,000 clones, 90% seen once. The sequencing sample was made of PBMCs or T cells enriched from blood (not recorded which). The TCR sequence derives from a woman under 30 with acute COVID-19. The chain couples TRBV6-2 or TRBV6-3 to TRBJ2-1; D is unresolved. The CDR3 sequence is CASSYPVRLPSSYNEQFF. As DNA, the CDR3 is TGTGCCAGCAGTTACCCGGTCCGACTGCCAAGCTCCTACAATGAGCAGTTCTTC.